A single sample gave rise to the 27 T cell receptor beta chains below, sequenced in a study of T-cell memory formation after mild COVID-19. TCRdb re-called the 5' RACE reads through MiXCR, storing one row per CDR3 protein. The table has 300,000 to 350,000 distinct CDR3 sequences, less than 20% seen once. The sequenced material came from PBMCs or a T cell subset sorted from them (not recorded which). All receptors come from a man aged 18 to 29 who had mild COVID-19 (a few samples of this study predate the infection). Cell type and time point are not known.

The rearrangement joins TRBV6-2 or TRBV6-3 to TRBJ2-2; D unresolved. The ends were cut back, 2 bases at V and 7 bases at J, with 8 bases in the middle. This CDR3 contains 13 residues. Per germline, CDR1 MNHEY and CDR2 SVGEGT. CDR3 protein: CASSYKFGGELFF. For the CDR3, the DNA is TGTGCCAGCAGTTACAAGTTCGGCGGGGAGCTGTTTTTT.

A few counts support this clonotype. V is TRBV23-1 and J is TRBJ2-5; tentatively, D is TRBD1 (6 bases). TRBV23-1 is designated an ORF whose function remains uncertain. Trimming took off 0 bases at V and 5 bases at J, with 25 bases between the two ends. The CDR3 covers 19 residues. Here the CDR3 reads CASSQSGLRMDRGRETQYF. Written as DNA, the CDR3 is TGCGCCAGCAGTCAATCGGGTCTTCGTATGGACAGAGGTCGGGAGACCCAGTACTTC.

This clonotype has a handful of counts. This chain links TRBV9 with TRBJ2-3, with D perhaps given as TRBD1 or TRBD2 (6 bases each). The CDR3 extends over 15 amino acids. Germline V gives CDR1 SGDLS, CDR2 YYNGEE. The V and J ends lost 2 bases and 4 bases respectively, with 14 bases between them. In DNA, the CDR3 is TGTGCCAGCAGCGTCCGGGGGCACCTGGCAGATACGCAGTATTTT. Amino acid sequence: CASSVRGHLADTQYF.

The CDR3 region is CASSLMRHTGELFF. CDR3 nucleotides: TGTGCCAGCAGCTTAATGAGGCACACCGGGGAGCTGTTTTTT. This sequence joins TRBV7-3 and TRBJ2-2; no clear D gene. Trimming removed 1 base from V and 3 bases from J, with 6 bases in between. This CDR3 contains 14 residues. CDR1 is SGHTA, CDR2 FQGTGA, per germline.

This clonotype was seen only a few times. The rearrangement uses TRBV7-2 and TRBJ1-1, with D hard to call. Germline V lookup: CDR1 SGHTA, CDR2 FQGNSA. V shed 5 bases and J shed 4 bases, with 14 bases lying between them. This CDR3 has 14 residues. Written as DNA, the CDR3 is TGTGCCAGCAGCCTCGGGCCCTTCGGCACTGAAGCTTTCTTT. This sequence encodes CASSLGPFGTEAFF.

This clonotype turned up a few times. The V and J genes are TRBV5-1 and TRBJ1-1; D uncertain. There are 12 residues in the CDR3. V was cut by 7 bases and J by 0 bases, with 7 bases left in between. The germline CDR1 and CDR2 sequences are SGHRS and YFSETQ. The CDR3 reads CASGNVNTEAFF. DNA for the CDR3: TGCGCCAGCGGGAACGTGAACACTGAAGCTTTCTTT.

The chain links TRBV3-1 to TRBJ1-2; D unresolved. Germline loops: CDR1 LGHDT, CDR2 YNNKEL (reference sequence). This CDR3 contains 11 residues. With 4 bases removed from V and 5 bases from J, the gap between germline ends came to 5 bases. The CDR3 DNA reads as TGTGCCAGCAGCCCTGGTTATGGCTACACCTTC. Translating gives CASSPGYGYTF.

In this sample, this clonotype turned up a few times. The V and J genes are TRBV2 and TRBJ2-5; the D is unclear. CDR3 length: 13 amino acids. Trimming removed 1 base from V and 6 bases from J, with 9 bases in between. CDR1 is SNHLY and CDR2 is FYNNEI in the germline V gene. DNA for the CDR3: TGTGCCAGCAGTGAAGAAGAGTATCAGACCCAGTACTTC. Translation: CASSEEEYQTQYF.

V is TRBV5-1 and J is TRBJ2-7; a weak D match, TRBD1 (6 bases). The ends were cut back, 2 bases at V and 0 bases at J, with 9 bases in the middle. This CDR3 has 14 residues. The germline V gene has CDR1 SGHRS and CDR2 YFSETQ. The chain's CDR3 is CASSFRDNSYEQYF. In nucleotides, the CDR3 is TGCGCCAGCAGCTTCCGGGACAACTCCTACGAGCAGTACTTC.

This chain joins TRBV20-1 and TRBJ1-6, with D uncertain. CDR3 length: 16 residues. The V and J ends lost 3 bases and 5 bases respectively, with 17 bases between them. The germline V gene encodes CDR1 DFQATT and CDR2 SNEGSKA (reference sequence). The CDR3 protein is CSARNLVTGDNSPLHF. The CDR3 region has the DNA TGCAGTGCTAGGAACTTGGTAACTGGGGATAATTCACCCCTCCACTTT.

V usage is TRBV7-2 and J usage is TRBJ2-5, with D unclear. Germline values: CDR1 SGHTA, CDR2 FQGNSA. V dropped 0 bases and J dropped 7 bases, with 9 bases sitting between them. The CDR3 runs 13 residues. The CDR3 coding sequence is TGTGCCAGCAGCTTAGCAGGCCCGGGGACCCAGTACTTC. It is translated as CASSLAGPGTQYF.

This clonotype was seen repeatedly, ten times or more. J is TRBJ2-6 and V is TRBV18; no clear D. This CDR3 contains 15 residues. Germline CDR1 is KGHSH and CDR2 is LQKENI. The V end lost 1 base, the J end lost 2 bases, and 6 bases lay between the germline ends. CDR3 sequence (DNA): TGTGCCAGCTCACCACTGGGGACTGGGGCCAACGTCCTGACTTTC. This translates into CASSPLGTGANVLTF.

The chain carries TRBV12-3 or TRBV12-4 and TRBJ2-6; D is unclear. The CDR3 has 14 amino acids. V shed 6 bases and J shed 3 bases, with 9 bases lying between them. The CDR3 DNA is TGTGCCAGCAGCCCCGTTGGTGGGGCCAACGTCCTGACTTTC. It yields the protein CASSPVGGANVLTF.

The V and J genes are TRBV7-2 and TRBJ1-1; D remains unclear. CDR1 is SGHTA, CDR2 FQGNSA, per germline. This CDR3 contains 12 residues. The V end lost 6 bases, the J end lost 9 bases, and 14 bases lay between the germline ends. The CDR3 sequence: CASRLGTVKAFF. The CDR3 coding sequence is TGTGCCAGCAGACTGGGAACAGTAAAAGCTTTCTTT.

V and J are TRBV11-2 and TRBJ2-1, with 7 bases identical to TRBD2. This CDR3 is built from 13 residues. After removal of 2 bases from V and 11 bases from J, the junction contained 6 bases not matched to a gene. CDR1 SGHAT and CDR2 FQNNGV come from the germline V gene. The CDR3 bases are TGTGCCAGCAGCTTACTGGGGGGGATCAAGCAGTTCTTC. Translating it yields CASSLLGGIKQFF.

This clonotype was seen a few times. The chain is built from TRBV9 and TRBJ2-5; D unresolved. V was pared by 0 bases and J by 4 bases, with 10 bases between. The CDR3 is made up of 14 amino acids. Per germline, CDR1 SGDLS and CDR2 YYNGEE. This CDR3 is CASSVGLVLETQYF. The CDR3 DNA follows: TGTGCCAGCAGCGTAGGGCTGGTGTTAGAGACCCAGTACTTC.

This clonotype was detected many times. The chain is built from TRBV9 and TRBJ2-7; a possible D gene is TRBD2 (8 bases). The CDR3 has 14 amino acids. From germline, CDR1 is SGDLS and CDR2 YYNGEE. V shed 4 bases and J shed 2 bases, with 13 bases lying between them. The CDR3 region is CASSPGRGPYEQYF. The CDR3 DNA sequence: TGTGCCAGCAGCCCCGGGAGGGGGCCCTACGAGCAGTACTTC.

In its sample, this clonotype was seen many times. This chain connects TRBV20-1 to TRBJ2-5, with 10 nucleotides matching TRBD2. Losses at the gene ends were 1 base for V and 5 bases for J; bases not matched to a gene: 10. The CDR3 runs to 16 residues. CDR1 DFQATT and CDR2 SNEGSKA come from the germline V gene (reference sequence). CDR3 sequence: CSARASGGADWETQYF. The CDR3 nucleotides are TGCAGTGCTAGAGCCAGCGGGGGGGCTGACTGGGAGACCCAGTACTTC.

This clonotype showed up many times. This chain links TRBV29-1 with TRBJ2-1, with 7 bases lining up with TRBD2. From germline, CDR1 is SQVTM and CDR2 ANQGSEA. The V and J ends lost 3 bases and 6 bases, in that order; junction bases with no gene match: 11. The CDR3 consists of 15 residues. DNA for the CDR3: TGCAGCGTTGACACCCTAGCGGCTCGGGCCAATGAGCAGTTCTTC. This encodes CSVDTLAARANEQFF.

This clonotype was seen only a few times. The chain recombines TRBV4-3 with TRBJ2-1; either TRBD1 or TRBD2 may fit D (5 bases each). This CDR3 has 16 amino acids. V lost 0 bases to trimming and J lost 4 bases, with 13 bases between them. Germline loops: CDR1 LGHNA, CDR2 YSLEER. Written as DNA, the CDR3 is TGCGCCAGCAGCCAAGATGAAGGGACGGCATACAATGAGCAGTTCTTC. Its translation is CASSQDEGTAYNEQFF.

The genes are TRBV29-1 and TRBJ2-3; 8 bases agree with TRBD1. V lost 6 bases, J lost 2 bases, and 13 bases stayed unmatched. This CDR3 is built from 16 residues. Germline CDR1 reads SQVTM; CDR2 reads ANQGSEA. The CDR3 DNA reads TGCAGCGTATCAGGGGTCAGGGGGCAGAACACAGATACGCAGTATTTT. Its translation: CSVSGVRGQNTDTQYF.

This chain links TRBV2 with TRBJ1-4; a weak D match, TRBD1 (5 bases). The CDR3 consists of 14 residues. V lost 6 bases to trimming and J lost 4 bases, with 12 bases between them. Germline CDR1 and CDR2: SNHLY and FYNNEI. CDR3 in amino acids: CASRDDRLNEKLFF. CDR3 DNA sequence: TGTGCCAGCAGAGACGACAGACTTAATGAAAAACTGTTTTTT.

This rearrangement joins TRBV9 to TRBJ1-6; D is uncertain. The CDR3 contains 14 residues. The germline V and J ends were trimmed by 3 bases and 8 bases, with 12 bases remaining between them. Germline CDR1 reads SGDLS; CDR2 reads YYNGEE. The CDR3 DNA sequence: TGTGCCAGCAGCGCCGGGGATTTAGATTCACCCCTCCACTTT. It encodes CASSAGDLDSPLHF. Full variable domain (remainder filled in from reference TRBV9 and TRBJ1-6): DSGVTQTPKHLITATGQRVTLRCSPRSGDLSVYWYQQSLDQGLQFLIQYYNGEERAKGNILERFSAQQFPDLHSELNLSSLELGDSALYFCASSAGDLDSPLHFGNGTRLTVT.

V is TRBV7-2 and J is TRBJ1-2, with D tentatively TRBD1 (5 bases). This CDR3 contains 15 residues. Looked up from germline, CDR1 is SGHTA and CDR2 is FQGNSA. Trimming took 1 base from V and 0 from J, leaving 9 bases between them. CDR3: CASSLGQITNYGYTF. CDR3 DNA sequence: TGTGCCAGCAGCTTAGGACAGATTACTAACTATGGCTACACCTTC.

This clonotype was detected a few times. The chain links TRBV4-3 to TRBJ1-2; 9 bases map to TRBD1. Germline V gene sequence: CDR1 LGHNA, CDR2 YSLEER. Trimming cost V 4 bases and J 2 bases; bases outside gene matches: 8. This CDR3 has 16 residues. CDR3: CASSPGTGIQNYGYTF. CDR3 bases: TGCGCCAGCAGCCCTGGGACAGGGATACAGAACTATGGCTACACCTTC.

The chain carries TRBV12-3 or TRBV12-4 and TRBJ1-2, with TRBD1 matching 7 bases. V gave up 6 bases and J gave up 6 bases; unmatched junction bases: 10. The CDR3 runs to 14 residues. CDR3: CASSLGRGLNGYTF. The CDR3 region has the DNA TGTGCCAGCAGCCTCGGTAGGGGGCTGAATGGCTACACCTTC.

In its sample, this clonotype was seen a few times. Written as DNA, the CDR3 is TGTGCCAGCAGCGTCGCCGGAGGGGCCAACGTCCTGACTTTC. It encodes CASSVAGGANVLTF. The chain couples TRBV9 to TRBJ2-6; D is unresolved. CDR1 SGDLS and CDR2 YYNGEE come from the germline V gene. Trimming stripped 2 bases from V and 4 bases from J, with 7 bases between. The CDR3 contains 14 residues.